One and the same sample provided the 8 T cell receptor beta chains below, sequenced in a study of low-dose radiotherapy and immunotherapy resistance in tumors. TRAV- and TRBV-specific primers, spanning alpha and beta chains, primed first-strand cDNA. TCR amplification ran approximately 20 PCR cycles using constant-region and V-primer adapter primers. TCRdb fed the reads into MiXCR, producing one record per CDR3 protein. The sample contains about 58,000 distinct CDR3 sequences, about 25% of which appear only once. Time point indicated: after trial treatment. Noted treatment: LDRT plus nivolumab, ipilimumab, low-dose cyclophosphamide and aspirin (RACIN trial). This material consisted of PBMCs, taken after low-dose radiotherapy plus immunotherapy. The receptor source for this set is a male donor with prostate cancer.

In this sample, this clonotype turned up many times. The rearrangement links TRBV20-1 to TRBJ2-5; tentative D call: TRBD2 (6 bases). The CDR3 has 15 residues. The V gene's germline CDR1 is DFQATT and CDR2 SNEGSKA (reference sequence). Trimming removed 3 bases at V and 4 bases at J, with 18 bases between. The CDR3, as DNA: TGCAGTGCTAGCCGCCGGGCGGGGTCCCGAGAGACCCAGTACTTC. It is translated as CSASRRAGSRETQYF.

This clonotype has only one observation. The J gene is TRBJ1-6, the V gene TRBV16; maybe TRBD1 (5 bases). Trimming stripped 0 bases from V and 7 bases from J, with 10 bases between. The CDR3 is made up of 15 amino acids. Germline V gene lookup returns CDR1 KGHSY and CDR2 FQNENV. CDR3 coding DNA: TGTGCCAGCAGCCAATCGGCTCAGGGCAATTCACCCCTCCACTTT. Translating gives CASSQSAQGNSPLHF.

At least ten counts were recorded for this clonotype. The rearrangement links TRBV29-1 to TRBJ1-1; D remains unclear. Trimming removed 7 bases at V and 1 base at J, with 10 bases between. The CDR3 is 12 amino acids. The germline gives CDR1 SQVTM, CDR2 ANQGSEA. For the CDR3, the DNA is TGCAGCGGCAAGACGGGGAACACTGAAGCTTTCTTT. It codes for CSGKTGNTEAFF.

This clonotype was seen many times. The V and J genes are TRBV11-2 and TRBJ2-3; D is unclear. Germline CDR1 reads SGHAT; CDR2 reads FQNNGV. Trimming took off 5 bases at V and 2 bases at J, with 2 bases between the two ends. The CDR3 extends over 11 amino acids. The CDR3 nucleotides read TGTGCCAGCAGCATCACAGATACGCAGTATTTT. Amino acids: CASSITDTQYF.

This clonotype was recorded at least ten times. This chain's CDR3 is CSVEGVSYNEQFF. CDR3 DNA: TGCAGCGTTGAGGGGGTCTCCTACAATGAGCAGTTCTTC. The gene calls are TRBV29-1 and TRBJ2-1; D is tentatively TRBD1 or TRBD2 (5 bases each). Germline CDR1 SQVTM, CDR2 ANQGSEA. CDR3 length: 13 amino acids. Deletions cut 3 bases from V and 0 bases from J, with 6 bases between.

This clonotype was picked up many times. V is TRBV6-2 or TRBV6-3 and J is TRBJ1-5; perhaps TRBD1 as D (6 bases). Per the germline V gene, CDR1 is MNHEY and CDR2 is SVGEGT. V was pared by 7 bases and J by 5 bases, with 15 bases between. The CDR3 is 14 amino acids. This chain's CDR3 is CASTKRDTHQPQHF. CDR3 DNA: TGTGCCAGCACCAAGCGGGACACCCATCAGCCCCAGCATTTT.

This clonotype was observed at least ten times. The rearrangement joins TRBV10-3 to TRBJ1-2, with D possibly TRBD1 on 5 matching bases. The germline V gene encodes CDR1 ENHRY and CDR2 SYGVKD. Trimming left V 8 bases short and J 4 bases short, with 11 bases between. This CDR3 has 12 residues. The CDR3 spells CAIQRGVYGYTF. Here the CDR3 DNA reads TGTGCCATCCAAAGAGGGGTCTATGGCTACACCTTC.

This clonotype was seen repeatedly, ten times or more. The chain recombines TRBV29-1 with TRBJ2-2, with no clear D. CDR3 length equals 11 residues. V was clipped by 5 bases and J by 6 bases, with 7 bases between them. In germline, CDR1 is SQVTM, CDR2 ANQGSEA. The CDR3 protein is CSVSNAGELFF. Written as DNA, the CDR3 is TGCAGCGTTTCCAATGCCGGGGAGCTGTTTTTT.